This T cell receptor (beta chain) originates from a study of PD-L1 blockade in urothelial cancer. Time point described: pretreatment peripheral blood. Germline V gives CDR1 MNHNS, CDR2 SASEGT. This CDR3 is 13 amino acids long. The repertoire was sequenced with immunoSEQ multiplex PCR; TCRdb's copy has only in-frame clones and lacks some. In the table there are more than 85,000 clones, more than 75% of which are singletons. This receptor was obtained from a man in his fifties or sixties with urothelial cancer. This sequence joins TRBV6-1 and TRBJ2-5; 8 bases align to TRBD1. The end of the DNA is better explained by TRBJ2-7, so the J call may be wrong. The sample here was PBMCs, taken around atezolizumab (anti-PD-L1) treatment. CDR3: CASSRTGPYEQYF. The CDR3 region has the DNA TGTGCCAGCAGTCGGACAGGGCCCTACGAGCAGTACTTC.